This is a list of T cell receptor beta chains from one sample in a study of cytomegalovirus exposure and HLA in healthy donors. Assay used: immunoSEQ multiplex PCR; TCRdb lists only in-frame clones, some missing. This sample has some 110,000 clones, with 55% to 80% found just once. Sequencing was performed on PBMCs. The receptor source for this set is a woman younger than 45 in good health and CMV-seronegative. Both conserved end residues are part of each CDR3. D genes are given only for firm matches. The size entry is marked missing in some rows and otherwise reads once, few, many or a size class.

size | J | V | D | DNA | CDR3
once | TRBJ1-1 | TRBV2 | NA | TGTGCCAGCATTCCGAGACAGTTCATGAACACTGAAGCTTTCTTT | CASIPRQFMNTEAFF
NA | TRBJ1-3 | TRBV13 | NA | TGTGCCAGCAGCTTAGGGCGTCGAGGCACCATATATTTT | CASSLGRRGTIYF
few | TRBJ2-7 | TRBV9 | TRBD2 | TGTGCCAGCAGCCCCCCTAGCGGCTACGAGCAGTACTTC | CASSPPSGYEQYF
NA | TRBJ2-1 | TRBV18 | NA | TGTGCCAGCTCACCATCTGGACTGTCTTGGGACAATGAGCAGTTCTTC | CASSPSGLSWDNEQFF
NA | TRBJ2-2 | TRBV5-4 | TRBD1 | TGTGCCAGCAGCGCCGGACAGGGGGCCGTCACCGGGGAGCTGTTTTTT | CASSAGQGAVTGELFF
NA | TRBJ1-2 | TRBV4-1 | NA | TGCGCCAGCAGCCAAGACCGTGCGGACAGCCCATATGGCTACACCTTC | CASSQDRADSPYGYTF
NA | TRBJ2-7 | TRBV27 | NA | TGTGCCAGCAGGCCAGGTAGTGGGGGCTTCTCCTACGAGCAGTACTTC | CASRPGSGGFSYEQYF
NA | TRBJ1-2 | TRBV11-2 | NA | TGTGCCAGCAGCTTCAGCCAGGGGAACTATGGCTACACCTTC | CASSFSQGNYGYTF
NA | TRBJ2-7 | TRBV28 | TRBD2 | TGTGCCAGCAGCCAGACTAGCGGGCGGATGACCTACGAGCAGTACTTC | CASSQTSGRMTYEQYF
NA | TRBJ2-1 | TRBV7-6 | TRBD2 | TGTGCCAGCAGCTTAGCGATCGGACTAGCGAGCAATGAGCAGTTCTTC | CASSLAIGLASNEQFF
few | TRBJ2-7 | TRBV2 | TRBD2 | TGTGCCAGCAGGAGCGGGAGATGGGGGGAGCAGTACTTC | CASRSGRWGEQYF
NA | TRBJ2-3 | TRBV5-1 | TRBD2 | TGCGCCAGCAGCCAGGATACCGCTAGCGGGAGGACAGATACGCAGTATTTT | CASSQDTASGRTDTQYF
NA | TRBJ2-1 | TRBV11-2 | TRBD1 | TGTGCCAGCAGCGGCCGGGACAGATGGGTCACCCGGCAGTTCTTC | CASSGRDRWVTRQFF
few | TRBJ1-2 | TRBV4-1 | NA | TGCGCCAGCAGCCAAGATAGCCAGGGTCTGCGGGGCTACACCTTC | CASSQDSQGLRGYTF
NA | TRBJ2-7 | TRBV27 | TRBD1 | TGTGCCAGCAGTCTCCACCGGGACAGCTACGAGCAGTACTTC | CASSLHRDSYEQYF
few | TRBJ1-5 | TRBV30 | NA | TGTGCCTGGAGTGCAGCCGCAGACAGGTATAGCAATCAGCCCCAGCATTTT | CAWSAAADRYSNQPQHF
NA | TRBJ2-2 | TRBV28 | NA | TGTGCCAGCAGTTTCCGGGAGAGGAGCACCGGGGAGCTGTTTTTT | CASSFRERSTGELFF
NA | TRBJ1-6 | TRBV14 | TRBD1 | TGTGCCAGCAGCCAGACAGGGTATAATTCACCCCTCCACTTT | CASSQTGYNSPLHF
once | TRBJ1-1 | TRBV27 | NA | TGTGCCAGCAGTTTATCTTCGGACACTGAAGCTTTCTTT | CASSLSSDTEAFF
NA | TRBJ2-1 | TRBV6-6 | TRBD1 | TGTGCCAGCGGGGACAGGGGGTACAATGAGCAGTTCTTC | CASGDRGYNEQFF
NA | TRBJ2-2 | TRBV9 | NA | TGTGCCAGCAGCGTAGGATCCAGAACCACCGGGGAGCTGTTTTTT | CASSVGSRTTGELFF
NA | TRBJ1-6 | TRBV5-1 | NA | TGCGCCAGCAGCTTGGCGCGGAATTCACCCCTCCACTTT | CASSLARNSPLHF
few | TRBJ2-1 | TRBV5-1 | TRBD2 | TGCGCCAGCAGCCTCGGACTAGCGGGAGGGCAGGGGGAGCAGTTCTTC | CASSLGLAGGQGEQFF
NA | TRBJ2-1 | TRBV11-1 | TRBD2 | TGTGCCAGCAGCCTGGGACTAGCGGGAGATGAGCAGTTCTTC | CASSLGLAGDEQFF
few | TRBJ2-1 | TRBV14 | NA | TGTGCCAGCAGCCAAGCGGTGGGAGACAATGAGCAGTTCTTC | CASSQAVGDNEQFF
NA | TRBJ2-5 | TRBV7-3 | TRBD2 | TGTGCCAGCAGCACCGGGACTAGCGAAGAGACCCAGTACTTC | CASSTGTSEETQYF
NA | TRBJ2-7 | TRBV7-3 | TRBD1 | TGTGCCAGCAGCATGGCTGGGACAGGGGGCTACGAGCAGTACTTC | CASSMAGTGGYEQYF
few | TRBJ2-5 | TRBV18 | TRBD2 | TGTGCCAGCTCACCGCGGGGGACTCGTAATATCGGAGAGACCCAGTACTTC | CASSPRGTRNIGETQYF
NA | TRBJ2-7 | TRBV28 | NA | TGTGCCAGCAGCCCCGCGCTCCGCGGGACAGACCCCTACGAGCAGTACTTC | CASSPALRGTDPYEQYF
NA | TRBJ1-4 | TRBV5-4 | NA | TGTGCCAGCAGCTTCCGGGGTATAAACAATGAAAAACTGTTTTTT | CASSFRGINNEKLFF
NA | TRBJ2-7 | TRBV4-3 | NA | TGCGCCAGCAGCCAAGACTACGGGGGTGGCTACGAGCAGTACTTC | CASSQDYGGGYEQYF
NA | TRBJ1-2 | TRBV9 | NA | TGTGCCAGCAGTCAGGGATCGGCTAACTATGGCTACACCTTC | CASSQGSANYGYTF
NA | TRBJ2-5 | TRBV4-2 | NA | TGTGCCAGCAGCCAAGAACCTGGGCGAAGGGAGGAGACCCAGTACTTC | CASSQEPGRREETQYF
NA | TRBJ1-3 | TRBV18 | TRBD1 | TGTGCCAGCTCAGGGGACAGCTACGCTGGAAACACCATATATTTT | CASSGDSYAGNTIYF
NA | TRBJ2-7 | TRBV7-2 | TRBD1 | TGTGCCAGCAGCTTAGAATTGCAGGGGGCGCGGTACGAGCAGTACTTC | CASSLELQGARYEQYF
NA | TRBJ2-1 | TRBV30 | TRBD2 | TGTGCCTGGAGTGTACTAGCGGGCTTGGCGGGGGAGCAGTTCTTC | CAWSVLAGLAGEQFF
NA | TRBJ1-2 | TRBV27 | TRBD1 | TGTGCCAGCGGGACAGCTAACTATGGCTACACCTTC | CASGTANYGYTF
NA | TRBJ1-1 | TRBV7-6 | NA | TGTGCCAGCAGCTTTTCGACAGGAGATATCACTGAAGCTTTCTTT | CASSFSTGDITEAFF
NA | TRBJ2-7 | TRBV2 | TRBD2 | TGTGCCAGCAGCAGCGGGGAACTCTCCTACGAGCAGTACTTC | CASSSGELSYEQYF
NA | TRBJ2-1 | TRBV4-1 | TRBD2 | TGCGCCAGCAGCCAAGATCGGGGAGGGGTAAATGAGCAGTTCTTC | CASSQDRGGVNEQFF
NA | TRBJ2-7 | TRBV2 | NA | TGTGCCAGCAGTGGACAGGTCCTCTACGAGCAGTACTTC | CASSGQVLYEQYF
NA | TRBJ2-1 | TRBV2 | TRBD1 | TGTGCCAGCAGCGAACCTGACAGGGTATTCTCCTACAATGAGCAGTTCTTC | CASSEPDRVFSYNEQFF
NA | TRBJ2-3 | TRBV4-2 | TRBD1 | TGTGCCAGCAGCCAAGGACAGGGAGCTGGGAAAGATACGCAGTATTTT | CASSQGQGAGKDTQYF
once | TRBJ1-1 | TRBV2 | NA | TGTGCCAGCAGTTTACAGGGGAACACTGAAGCTTTCTTT | CASSLQGNTEAFF
once | TRBJ1-2 | TRBV4-2 | TRBD1 | TGTGCCAGCAGCCAAGATCACAGGGGCGACTATGGCTACACCTTC | CASSQDHRGDYGYTF
NA | TRBJ1-5 | TRBV19 | TRBD1 | TGTGCCAGTAGCCGACAGGGGGCAGTCGGCAATCAGCCCCAGCATTTT | CASSRQGAVGNQPQHF
NA | TRBJ1-3 | TRBV15 | TRBD1 | TGTGCCACCAGCCAAGACAGGGGGCAAGGAAACACCATATATTTT | CATSQDRGQGNTIYF
NA | TRBJ2-5 | TRBV9 | NA | TGTGCCAGCAGCGAAACAGGGCCGGGAGAGACCCAGTACTTC | CASSETGPGETQYF
NA | TRBJ2-7 | TRBV9 | NA | TGTGCCAGCAGCGTAGATTCAGGCCCCTACTACGAGCAGTACTTC | CASSVDSGPYYEQYF
NA | TRBJ2-7 | TRBV27 | TRBD1 | TGTGCCAGCAGTGGTCCGGGACAGGGAGGCTACGAGCAGTACTTC | CASSGPGQGGYEQYF
few | TRBJ2-3 | TRBV5-6 | TRBD2 | TGTGCCAGCAGCCCCTGGGGTAGCGGGGGTAGCACAGATACGCAGTATTTT | CASSPWGSGGSTDTQYF
NA | TRBJ2-7 | TRBV15 | NA | TGTGCCACCAGCAGAGATCAGTCAGGGAACTACGAGCAGTACTTC | CATSRDQSGNYEQYF
NA | TRBJ2-2 | TRBV4-1 | TRBD2 | TGCGCCAGCAGCCTAGACGCTAGCGGGAGGGGTTTAGGGGAGCTGTTTTTT | CASSLDASGRGLGELFF